This TCR beta chain was sequenced for a study of PD-1 blockade in mismatch repair-deficient tumors. Across the study: Patients had around twelve mismatch repair-deficient cancer types, all previously treated and progressing. Overall study results and limits: After pembrolizumab, tumor-resident clones rose rapidly, then generally contracted before radiologic responses.

The TCR-sequenced patients were a few responders to pembrolizumab. Assay: immunoSEQ multiplex PCR; the TCRdb copy retains only in-frame clones and omits some. The table has more than 90,000 clones, roughly 80% seen once; the top ten hold approximately 5%. The CDR3 spans 14 residues. The germline CDR1 and CDR2 sequences are KGHSH and LQKENI. Trimming removed 5 bases from V and 7 bases from J, with 18 bases in between. With respect to this clone: As yet, its antigen is unknown.

Sequencing was performed on peripheral blood, taken about 13 months after starting pembrolizumab. The receptor comes from an adult with mismatch repair-deficient cancer. This chain connects TRBV18 to TRBJ2-7; TRBD1 might be the D (6 bases). The CDR3 here is CASSEGVKVGEQYF. The CDR3 coding sequence is TGTGCCAGCTCAGAGGGGGTAAAAGTCGGGGAGCAGTACTTC.